The rows below give T cell receptor beta chains drawn from one sample of a study of T cells in Graves' hyperthyroidism and ophthalmopathy. One entry per CDR3 protein, called by TCRdb with MiXCR from the multiplex PCR reads. Of around 380,000 distinct CDR3 sequences listed, roughly 14% are singletons. The sequenced material came from blood. The receptors here all came from a young man with Graves' hyperthyroidism that later progressed to Graves' ophthalmopathy. CDR3s include the opening cysteine and the closing phenylalanine or tryptophan. D genes are given only for firm matches. Clone size appears in some rows only: once, few, many, or a class for an expanded clone.

TRBD1	many	TRBV29-1	TRBJ1-1	TGCAGCGTTGACCCAGGGGGCGGAACTGAAGCTTTCTTT	CSVDPGGGTEAFF
.	many	TRBV28	TRBJ1-1	TGTGCCAGCAGTTCTATTACCCTTACGTCGAACACTGAAGCTTTCTTT	CASSSITLTSNTEAFF
TRBD1	many	TRBV6-1	TRBJ1-1	TGTGCCAGCAGGCAGGGGGTTGCGAACACTGAAGCTTTCTTT	CASRQGVANTEAFF
TRBD1	.	TRBV7-9	TRBJ1-3	TGTGCCAGCAGTCTTCGACAGGGTACTGGAAACACCATATATTTT	CASSLRQGTGNTIYF
.	.	TRBV5-8	TRBJ1-4	TGTGCCAGCAGCTTATGGGATGCAACTAATGAAAAACTGTTTTTT	CASSLWDATNEKLFF
TRBD2	many	TRBV6-1	TRBJ2-5	TGTGCCAGCAGTTCGGGACTAGCGGGGACGGGAGAGACCCAGTACTTC	CASSSGLAGTGETQYF
.	.	TRBV4-1	TRBJ1-5	TGCGCCAACAGCCAAGATCGGGATTGGGAAAGCAATCAGCCCCAGCATTTT	CANSQDRDWESNQPQHF
.	.	TRBV6-4	TRBJ1-6	TGTGCCAGCAAGGCAGAAAATAATTCACCCCTCCACTTT	CASKAENNSPLHF
.	few	TRBV5-1	TRBJ2-7	TGCGCCAGCAGCTTCACCCCTAAGGACGAGCAGTACTTC	CASSFTPKDEQYF
.	few	TRBV5-1	TRBJ1-4	TGCGCCAGCAGCTATTCCCCCGGTCGGGAAAAACTGTTTTTT	CASSYSPGREKLFF
TRBD2	.	TRBV12-3/TRBV12-4	TRBJ2-3	TGTGCCAGCAAGGTAGCGGGGGGCCTAGATACGCAGTATTTT	CASKVAGGLDTQYF
TRBD2	many	TRBV5-5	TRBJ2-5	TGTGCCAGCAGCACGGGACTAGGGTACCAAGAGACCCAGTACTTC	CASSTGLGYQETQYF
TRBD2	few	TRBV19	TRBJ2-2	TGCGCCAGTGGGTTATCGGGGGGGCGTGTCACCGGGGAGCTGTTTTTT	CASGLSGGRVTGELFF
.	few	TRBV15	TRBJ1-1	TGTGCCACCAGCGAGGGACCGAACACTGAAGCTTTCTTT	CATSEGPNTEAFF
.	.	TRBV18	TRBJ1-6	TGTGCCAGCTCACCCGTTTTCGGGGAAAGCTCCTATAATTCACCCCTCCACTTT	CASSPVFGESSYNSPLHF
.	.	TRBV5-1	TRBJ1-5	TGCGCCAGCAGAAGGGAGAGGGATCAGCCCCAGCATTTT	CASRRERDQPQHF
.	.	TRBV9	TRBJ1-2	TGTGCCAGCAGCCTAAGCCTAAACAGAGCTAACTATGGCTACACCTTC	CASSLSLNRANYGYTF
.	.	TRBV12-5	TRBJ1-2	TGTGCTAGTGGTTTCAGAGGGAACTATGGCTACACCTTC	CASGFRGNYGYTF
.	.	TRBV9	TRBJ1-6	TGTGCCAGCAGCGTAGGGGGATCACCCCTCCACTTT	CASSVGGSPLHF
.	few	TRBV12-3/TRBV12-4	TRBJ1-1	TGTGCCAGAAAACATCCGCGGGGGACTGGAGCTTTCTTT	CARKHPRGTGAFF
.	.	TRBV10-3	TRBJ1-4	TGTGCCATCAGTGGAAGGCAGCTTAATGAAAAACTGTTTTTT	CAISGRQLNEKLFF
TRBD1	.	TRBV6-1	TRBJ1-2	TGTGCCAGCAGTCGGGACAGGGTTGATGGCTACACCTTC	CASSRDRVDGYTF
TRBD1	.	TRBV3-1	TRBJ1-2	TGTGCCAGCAGCCAAGATAGGAGGGGGCAGAGTGGCTACACCTTC	CASSQDRRGQSGYTF
.	many	TRBV30	TRBJ2-7	TGTGCCTGGAGTTCCGGGGTCGAGCAGTACTTC	CAWSSGVEQYF
.	few	TRBV3-1	TRBJ1-2	TGTGCCAGCAGCGGGGGAGGGAATTTCTATGGCTACACCTTC	CASSGGGNFYGYTF
.	.	TRBV20-1	TRBJ2-3	TGCAGTGCAAACCACGGGTGGTGGGGAAAGGATACGCAGTATTTT	CSANHGWWGKDTQYF
TRBD1	many	TRBV12-5	TRBJ2-2	TGTGCTAGTGGTTTCCTGACTCCGGGGACAGGGGGCCTTGAGAACACCGGGGAGCTGTTTTTT	CASGFLTPGTGGLENTGELFF
TRBD1	many	TRBV11-3	TRBJ1-2	TGTGCCAGCACGACAGGGGGTCAGTATGGCTACACCTTC	CASTTGGQYGYTF
TRBD1	.	TRBV7-9	TRBJ1-2	TGTGCCAGCAGCCCGACCTCCGGGACAGGGAACTATGGCTACACCTTC	CASSPTSGTGNYGYTF
TRBD1	few	TRBV5-1	TRBJ2-7	TGCGCCAGCAGCTCATCCATTGGACAGGGGGCGAAGCAGTACTTC	CASSSSIGQGAKQYF
.	many	TRBV27	TRBJ1-1	TGTGCCAGCAGTTTATTTGGCGCTGAAGCTTTCTTT	CASSLFGAEAFF